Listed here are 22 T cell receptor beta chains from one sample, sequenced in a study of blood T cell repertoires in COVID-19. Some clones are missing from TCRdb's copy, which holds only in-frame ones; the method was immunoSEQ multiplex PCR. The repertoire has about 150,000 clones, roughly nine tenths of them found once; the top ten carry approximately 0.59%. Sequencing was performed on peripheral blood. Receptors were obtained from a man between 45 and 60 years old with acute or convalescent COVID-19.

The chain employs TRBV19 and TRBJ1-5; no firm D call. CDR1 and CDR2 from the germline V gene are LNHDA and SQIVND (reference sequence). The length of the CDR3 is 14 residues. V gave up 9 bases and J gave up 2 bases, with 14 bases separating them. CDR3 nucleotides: TGTGCCAGCTGGACTCGGGTGGGCAATCAGCCCCAGCATTTT. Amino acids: CASWTRVGNQPQHF.

The CDR3 DNA follows: TGTGCCAGCAGCCCGGGACAGGGGAAATACGAGCAGTACTTC. It translates to CASSPGQGKYEQYF. The chain has TRBV11-3 and TRBJ2-7; 10 bases align to TRBD1. Germline V gene lookup returns CDR1 SGHNT and CDR2 YENEEA. This CDR3 region has 14 residues. The ends lost 5 bases at V and 4 bases at J; junction bases unmatched: 5.

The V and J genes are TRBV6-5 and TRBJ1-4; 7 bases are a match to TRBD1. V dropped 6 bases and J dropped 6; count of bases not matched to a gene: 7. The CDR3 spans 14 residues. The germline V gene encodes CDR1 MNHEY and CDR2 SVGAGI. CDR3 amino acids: CASSPGQSYEKLFF. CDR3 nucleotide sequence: TGTGCCAGCAGCCCGGGACAGTCATATGAAAAACTGTTTTTT.

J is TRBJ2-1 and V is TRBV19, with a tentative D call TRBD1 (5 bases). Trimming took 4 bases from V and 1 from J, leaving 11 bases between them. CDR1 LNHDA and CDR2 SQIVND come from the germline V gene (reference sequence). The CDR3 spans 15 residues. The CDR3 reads CASSTRESSYNEQFF. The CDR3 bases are TGTGCCAGTAGTACCAGGGAATCTTCCTACAATGAGCAGTTCTTC.

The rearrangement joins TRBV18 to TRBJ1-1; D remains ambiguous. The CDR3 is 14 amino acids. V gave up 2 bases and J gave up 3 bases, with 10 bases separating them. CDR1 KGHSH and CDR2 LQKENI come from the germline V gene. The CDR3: CASSPNEGHTEAFF. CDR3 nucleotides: TGTGCCAGCTCACCAAATGAGGGTCACACTGAAGCTTTCTTT.

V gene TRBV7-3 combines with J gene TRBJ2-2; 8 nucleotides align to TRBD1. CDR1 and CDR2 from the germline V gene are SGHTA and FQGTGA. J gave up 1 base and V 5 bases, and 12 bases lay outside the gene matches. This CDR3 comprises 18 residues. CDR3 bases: TGTGCCAGCAGCCAGGACGGACAGGGAGGAGGGAACACCGGGGAGCTGTTTTTT. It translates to CASSQDGQGGGNTGELFF.

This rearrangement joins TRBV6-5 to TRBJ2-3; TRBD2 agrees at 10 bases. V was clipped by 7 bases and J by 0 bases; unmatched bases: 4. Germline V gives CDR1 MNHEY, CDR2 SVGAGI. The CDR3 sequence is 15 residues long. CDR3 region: CASTGLADSTDTQYF. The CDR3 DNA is TGTGCCAGCACCGGACTAGCGGATAGCACAGATACGCAGTATTTT.

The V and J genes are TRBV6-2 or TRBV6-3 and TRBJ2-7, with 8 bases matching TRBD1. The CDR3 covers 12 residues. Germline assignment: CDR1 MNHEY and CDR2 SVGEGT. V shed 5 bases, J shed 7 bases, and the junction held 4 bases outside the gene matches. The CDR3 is CASSLGQGEQYV. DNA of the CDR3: TGTGCCAGCAGTCTCGGACAGGGTGAGCAGTACGTC.

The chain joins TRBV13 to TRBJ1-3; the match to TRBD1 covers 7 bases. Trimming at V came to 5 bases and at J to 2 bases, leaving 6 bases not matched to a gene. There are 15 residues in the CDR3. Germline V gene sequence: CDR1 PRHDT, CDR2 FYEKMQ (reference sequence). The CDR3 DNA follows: TGTGCCAGCAGCCCTGACAGGGTTGCTGGAAACACCATATATTTT. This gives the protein CASSPDRVAGNTIYF.

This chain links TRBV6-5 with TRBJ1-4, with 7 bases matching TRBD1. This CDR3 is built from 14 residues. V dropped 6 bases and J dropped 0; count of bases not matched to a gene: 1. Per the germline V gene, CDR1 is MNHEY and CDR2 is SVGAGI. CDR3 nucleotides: TGTGCCAGCAGGGGACAGCCAACTAATGAAAAACTGTTTTTT. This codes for CASRGQPTNEKLFF.

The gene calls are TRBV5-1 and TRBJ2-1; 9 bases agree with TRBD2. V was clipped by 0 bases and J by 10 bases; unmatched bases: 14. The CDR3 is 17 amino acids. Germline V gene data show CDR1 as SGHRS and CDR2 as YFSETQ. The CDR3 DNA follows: TGCGCCAGCAGCTTGGCCAGGAGCGGGAGGCCCGAGTGGGAGCAGTTCTTC. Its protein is CASSLARSGRPEWEQFF.

The CDR3 sequence is CAWSPAGTAYTGELFF. The DNA of the CDR3 is TGTGCCTGGAGTCCCGCGGGGACAGCCTACACCGGGGAGCTGTTTTTT. The chain recombines TRBV30 with TRBJ2-2; perhaps TRBD1 as D (7 bases). CDR1 is GTSNPN, CDR2 SVGIG, per germline (reference sequence). This CDR3 has 16 residues. Trimming took off 2 bases at V and 3 bases at J, with 16 bases between the two ends. The whole variable domain, remainder taken from reference TRBV30 and TRBJ2-2, is SQTIHQWPATLVQPVGSPLSLECTVEGTSNPNLYWYRQAAGRGLQLLFYSVGIGQISSEVPQNLSASRPQDRQFILSSKKLLLSDSGFYLCAWSPAGTAYTGELFFGEGSRLTVL.

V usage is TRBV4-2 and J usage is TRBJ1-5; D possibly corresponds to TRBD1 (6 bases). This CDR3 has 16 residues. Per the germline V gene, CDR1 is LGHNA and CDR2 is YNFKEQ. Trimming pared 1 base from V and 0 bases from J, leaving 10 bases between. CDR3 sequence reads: CASSQGDNYSNQPQHF. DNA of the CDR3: TGTGCCAGCAGCCAAGGGGACAATTATAGCAATCAGCCCCAGCATTTT.

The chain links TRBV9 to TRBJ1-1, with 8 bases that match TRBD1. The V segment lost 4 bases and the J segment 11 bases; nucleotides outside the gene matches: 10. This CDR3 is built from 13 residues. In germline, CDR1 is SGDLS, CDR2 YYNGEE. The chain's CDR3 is CASSPTLTGVAFF. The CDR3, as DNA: TGTGCCAGCAGCCCAACCTTGACAGGGGTTGCTTTCTTT. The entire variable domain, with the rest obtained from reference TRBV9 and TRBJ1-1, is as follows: DSGVTQTPKHLITATGQRVTLRCSPRSGDLSVYWYQQSLDQGLQFLIQYYNGEERAKGNILERFSAQQFPDLHSELNLSSLELGDSALYFCASSPTLTGVAFFGQGTRLTVV.

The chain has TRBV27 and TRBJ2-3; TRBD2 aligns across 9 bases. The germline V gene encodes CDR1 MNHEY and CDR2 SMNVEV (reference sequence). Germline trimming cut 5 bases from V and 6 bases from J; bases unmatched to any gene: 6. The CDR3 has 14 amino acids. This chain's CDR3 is CASSKAGGWDTQYF. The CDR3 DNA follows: TGTGCCAGCAGTAAAGCGGGAGGCTGGGATACGCAGTATTTT.

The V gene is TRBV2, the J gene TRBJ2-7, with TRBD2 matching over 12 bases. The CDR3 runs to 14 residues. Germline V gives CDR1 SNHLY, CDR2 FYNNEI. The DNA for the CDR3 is TGTGCAACGAAGACTAGCGGGGGTTCCTACGAGCAGTACGTC. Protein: CATKTSGGSYEQYV.

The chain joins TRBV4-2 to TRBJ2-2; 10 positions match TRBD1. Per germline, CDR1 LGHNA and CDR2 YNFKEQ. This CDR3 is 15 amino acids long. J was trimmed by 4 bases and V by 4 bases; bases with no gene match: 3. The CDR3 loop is CASSLTGGFTGELFF. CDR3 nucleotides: TGTGCCAGCAGCCTGACAGGGGGCTTCACCGGGGAGCTGTTTTTT.

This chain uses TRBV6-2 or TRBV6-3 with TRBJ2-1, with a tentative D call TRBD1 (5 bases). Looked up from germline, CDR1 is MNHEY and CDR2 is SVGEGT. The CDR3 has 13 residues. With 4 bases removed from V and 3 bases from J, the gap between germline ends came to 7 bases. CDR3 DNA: TGTGCCAGCAGTTCCGACAGCTACAATGAGCAGTTCTTC. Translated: CASSSDSYNEQFF.

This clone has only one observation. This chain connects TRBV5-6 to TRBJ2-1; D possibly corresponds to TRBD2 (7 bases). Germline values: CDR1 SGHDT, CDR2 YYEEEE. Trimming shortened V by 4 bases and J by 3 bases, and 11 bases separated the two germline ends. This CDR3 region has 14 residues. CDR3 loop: CASSRGGGYNEQFF. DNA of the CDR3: TGTGCCAGCAGCCGCGGGGGCGGCTACAATGAGCAGTTCTTC. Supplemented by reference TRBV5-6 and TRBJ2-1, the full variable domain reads DAGVTQSPTHLIKTRGQQVTLRCSPKSGHDTVSWYQQALGQGPQFIFQYYEEEERQRGNFPDRFSGHQFPNYSSELNVNALLLGDSALYLCASSRGGGYNEQFFGPGTRLTVL.

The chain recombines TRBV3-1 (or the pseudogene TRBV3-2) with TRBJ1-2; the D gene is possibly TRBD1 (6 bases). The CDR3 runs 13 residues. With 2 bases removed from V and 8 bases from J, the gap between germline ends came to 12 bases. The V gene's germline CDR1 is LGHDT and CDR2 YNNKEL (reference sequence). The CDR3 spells CASSQINRDGYTF. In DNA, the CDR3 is TGTGCCAGCAGCCAAATCAACAGGGACGGCTACACCTTC.

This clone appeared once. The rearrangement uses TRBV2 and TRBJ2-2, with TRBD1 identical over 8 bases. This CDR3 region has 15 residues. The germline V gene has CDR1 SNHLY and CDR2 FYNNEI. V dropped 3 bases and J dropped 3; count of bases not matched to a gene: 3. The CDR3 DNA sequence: TGTGCCAGCAGTGATGGCAGGGGGCACACCGGGGAGCTGTTTTTT. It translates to CASSDGRGHTGELFF.

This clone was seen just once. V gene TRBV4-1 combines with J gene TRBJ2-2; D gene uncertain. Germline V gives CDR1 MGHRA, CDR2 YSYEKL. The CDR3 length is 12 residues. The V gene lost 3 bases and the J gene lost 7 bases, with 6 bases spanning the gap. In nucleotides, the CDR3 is TGCGCCAGCAGCCAGTTCGGCGGGGAGCTGTTTTTT. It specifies CASSQFGGELFF.